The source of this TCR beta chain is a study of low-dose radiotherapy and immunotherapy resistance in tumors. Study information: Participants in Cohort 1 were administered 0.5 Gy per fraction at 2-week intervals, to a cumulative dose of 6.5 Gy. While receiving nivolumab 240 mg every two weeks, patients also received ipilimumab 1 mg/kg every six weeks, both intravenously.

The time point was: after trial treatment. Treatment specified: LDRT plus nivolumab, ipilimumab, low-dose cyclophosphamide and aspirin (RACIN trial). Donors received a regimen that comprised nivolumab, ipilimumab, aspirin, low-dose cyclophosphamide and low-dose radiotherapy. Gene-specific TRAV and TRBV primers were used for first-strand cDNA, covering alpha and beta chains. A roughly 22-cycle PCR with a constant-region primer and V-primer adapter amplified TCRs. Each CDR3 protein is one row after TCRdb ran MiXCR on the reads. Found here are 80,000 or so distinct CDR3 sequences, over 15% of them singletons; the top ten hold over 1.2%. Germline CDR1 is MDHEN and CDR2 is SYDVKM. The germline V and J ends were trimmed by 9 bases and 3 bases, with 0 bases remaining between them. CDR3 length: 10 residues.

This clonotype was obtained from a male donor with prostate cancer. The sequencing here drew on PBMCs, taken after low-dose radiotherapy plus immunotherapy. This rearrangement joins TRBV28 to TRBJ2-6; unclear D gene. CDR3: CASGANVLTF. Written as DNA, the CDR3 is TGTGCCAGTGGGGCCAACGTCCTGACTTTC.